This passage covers 25 T cell receptor beta chains from one sample sequenced in a study of radiotherapy plus CTLA-4 blockade in lung cancer. The table came from immunoSEQ multiplex PCR; TCRdb's copy has only in-frame clones and leaves some out. Of about 95,000 clones listed, 83% are singletons. The sample here was peripheral blood, taken from a patient treated with radiotherapy plus ipilimumab. The receptors stem from a human donor with non-small cell lung cancer who had stable disease on radiotherapy plus ipilimumab.

The chain uses TRBV1 and TRBJ2-4; the table gives TRBD2 as D, unverified against the DNA. TRBV1 represents a pseudogene. The CDR3 has 15 amino acids. The CDR3 DNA follows: TGCACCAGTACCGGGACTAGCGGATCCAAAAACATTCAGTACTTC. Protein: CTSTGTSGSKNIQYF.

This clone was seen a few times. This chain links TRBV2 with TRBJ2-3; no reliable D call. Germline CDR1 reads SNHLY; CDR2 reads FYNNEI. The CDR3 extends over 11 amino acids. Trimming pared 8 bases from V and 6 bases from J, leaving 9 bases between. Here the CDR3 reads CASPERDTQYF. Here the CDR3 DNA reads TGTGCCAGCCCCGAGAGGGATACGCAGTATTTT.

This clone is a singleton in its sample. The CDR3 is CASSSPTGYKYEQYF. In DNA form, the CDR3 reads TGTGCCAGCAGTTCGCCGACAGGGTACAAGTACGAGCAGTACTTC. This chain uses TRBV6-6 with TRBJ2-7; TRBD1 matches 7 bases. The CDR3 length is 15 residues. V dropped 4 bases and J dropped 4; count of bases not matched to a gene: 10. Germline V gene sequence: CDR1 MNHNY, CDR2 SVGAGI (reference sequence).

This chain links TRBV29-1 with TRBJ2-3; either TRBD1 or TRBD2 may supply D (6 bases each). V was trimmed by 4 bases and J by 5 bases, leaving 13 bases between them. The CDR3 extends over 13 amino acids. Germline V CDR1 and CDR2: SQVTM, ANQGSEA. CDR3 sequence: CSVAPGAVDTQYF. The DNA for the CDR3 is TGCAGCGTTGCACCGGGGGCGGTAGATACGCAGTATTTT.

This chain links TRBV7-9 with TRBJ2-3; the D gene is possibly TRBD1 (6 bases). The CDR3 extends over 12 amino acids. Germline V gene sequence: CDR1 SEHNR, CDR2 FQNEAQ (reference sequence). V lost 6 bases to trimming and J lost 2 bases, with 6 bases between them. In nucleotides, the CDR3 is TGTGCCAGCAGGGGACACACAGATACGCAGTATTTT. Its protein is CASRGHTDTQYF. Full variable domain (remainder filled in from reference TRBV7-9 and TRBJ2-3): DTGVSQNPRHKITKRGQNVTFRCDPISEHNRLYWYRQTLGQGPEFLTYFQNEAQLEKSRLLSDRFSAERPKGSFSTLEIQRTEQGDSAMYLCASRGHTDTQYFGPGTRLTVL.

The J gene is TRBJ1-1, the V gene TRBV27, with unresolved D. V lost 6 bases, J lost 4 bases, and 12 bases lay in between. Germline CDR1 and CDR2: MNHEY and SMNVEV (reference sequence). This CDR3 is built from 13 residues. The DNA for the CDR3 is TGTGCCAGCAGGACCCGAGGGAGCACTGAAGCTTTCTTT. Its translation is CASRTRGSTEAFF.

The gene calls are TRBV27 and TRBJ2-7; 8 bases fit TRBD1. V shed 3 bases, J shed 4 bases, and the junction held 5 bases outside the gene matches. Germline CDR1 and CDR2: MNHEY and SMNVEV (reference sequence). The CDR3 loop spans 14 amino acids. The chain's CDR3 is CASSFSGQGYEQYF. In nucleotides, the CDR3 is TGTGCCAGCAGTTTTTCCGGACAGGGTTACGAGCAGTACTTC.

The rearrangement uses TRBV7-7 and TRBJ2-7; 8 positions agree with TRBD1. After removal of 5 bases from V and 3 bases from J, the junction contained 6 bases not matched to a gene. Germline V gene data show CDR1 as SSHAT and CDR2 as FNYEAQ (reference sequence). The CDR3 length is 14 residues. CDR3 nucleotide sequence: TGTGCCAGCAGCCCGTGGACAGGGAGCTACGAGCAGTACTTC. It specifies CASSPWTGSYEQYF.

This chain uses TRBV23-1 with TRBJ1-1, with unresolved D. TRBV23-1 is an open reading frame whose function is uncertain. CDR3 size: 13 residues. The germline V and J ends were trimmed by 0 bases and 8 bases, with 10 bases remaining between them. CDR3 region: CASSQSSGEEAFF. The CDR3 DNA is TGCGCCAGCAGTCAATCGAGTGGTGAGGAAGCTTTCTTT.

The rearrangement links TRBV7-3 to TRBJ2-1; D might be TRBD1 or TRBD2, each matching 5 bases. Between the trimmed V and J ends, which lost 5 bases and 9 bases, there was a span of 20 bases. The germline V gene has CDR1 SGHTA and CDR2 FQGTGA. This CDR3 is built from 15 residues. The CDR3 sequence is CASSPGRATNGEQFF. The DNA for the CDR3 is TGTGCCAGCAGCCCTGGCAGGGCGACTAATGGTGAGCAGTTCTTC.

The chain joins TRBV9 to TRBJ2-2, with no clear D. Germline-derived CDR1 and CDR2 are SGDLS and YYNGEE. The CDR3 runs to 17 residues. Trimming shortened V by 1 base and J by 2 bases, and 15 bases separated the two germline ends. CDR3 residues: CASSVRRTKFNTGELFF. In nucleotides, the CDR3 is TGTGCCAGCAGCGTAAGGCGAACAAAGTTCAACACCGGGGAGCTGTTTTTT.

The chain combines TRBV15 with TRBJ2-5; 7 bases are a match to TRBD1. The CDR3 is made up of 14 amino acids. Germline CDR1 and CDR2: LNHNV and YYDKDF (reference sequence). Losses at the gene ends were 5 bases for V and 7 bases for J; bases not matched to a gene: 10. This CDR3 reads CATSDLGTARTQYF. The CDR3 region has the DNA TGTGCCACCAGCGACTTAGGGACAGCCCGGACCCAGTACTTC.

The V gene is TRBV4-1, the J gene TRBJ2-7; no reliable D call. The CDR3 covers 15 residues. With 0 bases removed from V and 2 bases from J, the gap between germline ends came to 11 bases. The germline V gene has CDR1 MGHRA and CDR2 YSYEKL. The CDR3 protein is CASSQEVGSTYEQYF. The CDR3 region has the DNA TGCGCCAGCAGCCAAGAAGTAGGGTCTACCTACGAGCAGTACTTC.

V and J are TRBV6-1 and TRBJ2-3; D remains ambiguous. Germline CDR1 MNHNS, CDR2 SASEGT. V was clipped by 7 bases and J by 5 bases, with 13 bases between them. The CDR3 covers 13 residues. The CDR3 region has the DNA TGTGCCAGCACCCCAACCCCGAAAGATACGCAGTATTTT. Its protein product is CASTPTPKDTQYF.

The chain couples TRBV28 to TRBJ2-3, with TRBD1 as a possible D gene (6 bases). This CDR3 has 15 residues. Germline assignment: CDR1 MDHEN and CDR2 SYDVKM. V gave up 3 bases and J gave up 0 bases, with 10 bases separating them. The CDR3 coding sequence is TGTGCCAGCAGTTTGCCAGGGGCGAGCACAGATACGCAGTATTTT. Its translation: CASSLPGASTDTQYF.

V gene TRBV18 combines with J gene TRBJ1-2; the match to TRBD1 covers 7 bases. J was trimmed by 4 bases and V by 6 bases; bases with no gene match: 23. The CDR3 loop spans 19 amino acids. Germline V lookup: CDR1 KGHSH, CDR2 LQKENI. The CDR3 nucleotides are TGTGCCAGCTCTCGCCGGACTCAGACAGGGCTGCTCGAGGTCTATGGCTACACCTTC. It encodes CASSRRTQTGLLEVYGYTF.

This sequence joins TRBV5-1 and TRBJ2-7; 9 bases agree with TRBD1. This CDR3 has 15 residues. Trimming at V came to 3 bases and at J to 0 bases, leaving 4 bases not matched to a gene. The V gene's germline CDR1 is SGHRS and CDR2 YFSETQ. CDR3 bases: TGCGCCAGCAGCTCCGGGACAGGGAGCTCCTACGAGCAGTACTTC. Its translation is CASSSGTGSSYEQYF.

V and J are TRBV5-1 and TRBJ1-1, with D possibly TRBD1 on 6 matching bases. Germline V gene lookup returns CDR1 SGHRS and CDR2 YFSETQ. The CDR3 contains 16 residues. The V end was cut by 3 bases, the J end by 1 base, with 16 bases between. The CDR3 spells CASSSLGGATNTEAFF. CDR3 bases: TGCGCCAGCAGCTCCCTGGGGGGGGCGACGAACACTGAAGCTTTCTTT.

Relative to its sample, this clone is medium-sized. This rearrangement joins TRBV6-4 to TRBJ2-3, with TRBD2 identical over 7 bases. The CDR3 loop spans 16 amino acids. Germline V lookup: CDR1 MRHNA, CDR2 SNTAGT. V lost 0 bases, J lost 0 bases, and 3 bases stayed unmatched. In DNA, the CDR3 is TGTGCCAGCAGTGACTCGTCTAGCGGAAGCACAGATACGCAGTATTTT. This encodes CASSDSSSGSTDTQYF.

V and J are TRBV30 and TRBJ1-1; TRBD1 matches at 9 bases. CDR1 GTSNPN and CDR2 SVGIG come from the germline V gene (reference sequence). The length of the CDR3 is 14 residues. J gave up 1 base and V 3 bases, and 3 bases lay outside the gene matches. CDR3 region: CAWRGQGTNTEAFF. The DNA of the CDR3 is TGTGCCTGGAGAGGACAGGGGACGAACACTGAAGCTTTCTTT.

V is TRBV2 and J is TRBJ2-7; 7 nucleotides match TRBD1. CDR1 and CDR2 from the germline V gene are SNHLY and FYNNEI. V was pared by 3 bases and J by 3 bases, with 5 bases of the junction left unmatched. CDR3 length equals 14 residues. Written as DNA, the CDR3 is TGTGCCAGCAGTGATTTCGGGACAGACTACGAGCAGTACTTC. Amino acid sequence: CASSDFGTDYEQYF.

CDR3 nucleotides: TGTGCCAGCAGCCCACAGCGGGGAGAGACCCAGTACTTC. Protein sequence: CASSPQRGETQYF. The J gene is TRBJ2-5, the V gene TRBV11-2, with 7 nucleotides matching TRBD2. CDR3 length: 13 amino acids. Germline CDR1 and CDR2: SGHAT and FQNNGV. J was trimmed by 4 bases and V by 5 bases; bases with no gene match: 4. Full variable domain (rest looked up from reference TRBV11-2 and TRBJ2-5): EAGVAQSPRYKIIEKRQSVAFWCNPISGHATLYWYQQILGQGPKLLIQFQNNGVVDDSQLPKDRFSAERLKGVDSTLKIQPAKLEDSAVYLCASSPQRGETQYFGPGTRLLVL.

CDR3 bases: TGCGCCAGCAGCTTGGAGGGGGCCCGCACAGATACGCAGTATTTT. Its protein product is CASSLEGARTDTQYF. The chain joins TRBV5-1 to TRBJ2-3, with 7 bases matching TRBD1. V shed 0 bases, J shed 1 base, and the junction held 2 bases outside the gene matches. Germline CDR1 reads SGHRS; CDR2 reads YFSETQ. The CDR3 extends over 15 amino acids.

The V and J genes are TRBV6-5 and TRBJ1-1, with D hard to call. Germline CDR1 reads MNHEY; CDR2 reads SVGAGI. Trimming took 0 bases from V and 4 from J, leaving 6 bases between them. The CDR3 consists of 13 residues. The CDR3 DNA sequence: TGTGCCAGCAGTTACTCGAGAGGCACTGAAGCTTTCTTT. This encodes CASSYSRGTEAFF.

The gene calls are TRBV27 and TRBJ1-1, with 11 nucleotides matching TRBD1. The CDR3 has 15 residues. Germline loops: CDR1 MNHEY, CDR2 SMNVEV (reference sequence). Germline trimming cut 6 bases from V and 6 bases from J; bases unmatched to any gene: 9. CDR3 protein: CASSPPGQGVAEAFF. CDR3 nucleotide sequence: TGTGCCAGCAGCCCTCCGGGACAGGGGGTCGCTGAAGCTTTCTTT.